These 29 T cell receptor beta chains originate from one sample sequenced in a study of blood T cell repertoires in COVID-19. The method was immunoSEQ multiplex PCR; TCRdb's version includes in-frame clones alone and lacks a portion of them. Here the sample spans 75,000 to 95,000 clones, over 70% being singletons. The sequencing sample was made of peripheral blood. Every receptor here comes from a human donor in a cohort sampled during active COVID-19.

V is TRBV7-3 and J is TRBJ2-1; 10 bases line up with TRBD2. From germline, CDR1 is SGHTA and CDR2 FQGTGA. The CDR3 spans 15 residues. Unmatched junction bases numbered 5, after V lost 5 bases and J lost 4 bases. The CDR3 is CASSPSGRGYNEQFF. CDR3 DNA sequence: TGTGCCAGCAGCCCCAGCGGGAGGGGATACAATGAGCAGTTCTTC.

V gene TRBV2 combines with J gene TRBJ2-3; D remains ambiguous. The CDR3 totals 14 residues. From germline, CDR1 is SNHLY and CDR2 FYNNEI. V lost 0 bases and J 6 bases, leaving 10 bases between the germline ends. In DNA, the CDR3 is TGTGCCAGCAGTGAAGCGCTTCCCGGGGATACGCAGTATTTT. Its protein is CASSEALPGDTQYF.

The chain uses TRBV5-1 and TRBJ2-2; 10 positions match TRBD2. CDR1 is SGHRS and CDR2 is YFSETQ in the germline V gene. V shed 3 bases, J shed 6 bases, and the junction held 5 bases outside the gene matches. CDR3 length: 15 residues. This CDR3 is CASSYSSGSAGELFF. The CDR3 DNA reads TGCGCCAGCAGCTACTCTAGCGGGAGCGCCGGGGAGCTGTTTTTT.

The rearrangement uses TRBV30 and TRBJ1-2, with 8 bases aligning to TRBD1. The CDR3 spans 13 residues. Trimming removed 5 bases from V and 2 bases from J; junction bases left unmatched: 4. Germline-derived CDR1 and CDR2 are GTSNPN and SVGIG (reference sequence). The CDR3 here is CAWGAGGNYGYTF. DNA for the CDR3: TGTGCCTGGGGAGCAGGGGGCAACTATGGCTACACCTTC.

The chain combines TRBV30 with TRBJ2-1; TRBD2 matches 7 bases. This CDR3 spans 16 amino acids. Germline trimming cut 3 bases from V and 7 bases from J; bases unmatched to any gene: 15. CDR1 and CDR2 (germline): GTSNPN, SVGIG (reference sequence). CDR3: CAWSREKGGSRNEQFF. The CDR3 region has the DNA TGTGCCTGGAGCAGAGAAAAGGGCGGGAGTCGTAATGAGCAGTTCTTC.

The V call is TRBV28, the J call TRBJ2-7; perhaps TRBD2 as D (5 bases). The V and J ends lost 2 bases and 2 bases respectively, with 10 bases between them. Germline V gene sequence: CDR1 MDHEN, CDR2 SYDVKM. This CDR3 region has 14 residues. CDR3 DNA sequence: TGTGCCAGCAGTTTAACTAGTCTGCCCTACGAGCAGTACTTC. Protein: CASSLTSLPYEQYF.

This clone has more than one count but fewer than ten. This rearrangement joins TRBV7-8 to TRBJ2-1; D may be TRBD2 (7 bases). Germline CDR1 SGHVS, CDR2 FQNEAQ. The CDR3 is made up of 15 amino acids. V dropped 5 bases and J dropped 0 bases, with 11 bases sitting between them. The CDR3 spells CASSRGGSSYNEQFF. CDR3 DNA: TGTGCCAGCAGCAGGGGGGGGAGCTCCTACAATGAGCAGTTCTTC.

The chain has TRBV19 and TRBJ2-2; D gene unclear. The CDR3 extends over 14 amino acids. Per the germline V gene, CDR1 is LNHDA and CDR2 is SQIVND (reference sequence). The ends were cut back, 8 bases at V and 0 bases at J, with 10 bases in the middle. The CDR3 protein is CASGLASNTGELFF. CDR3 nucleotide sequence: TGTGCCAGTGGGCTGGCCTCGAACACCGGGGAGCTGTTTTTT.

The V gene is TRBV15, the J gene TRBJ2-3; 7 bases agree with TRBD2. The CDR3 is made up of 15 amino acids. Germline lookup yields CDR1 LNHNV and CDR2 YYDKDF (reference sequence). V was pared by 3 bases and J by 2 bases, with 5 bases of the junction left unmatched. The DNA of the CDR3 is TGTGCCACCAGCAGTGCTAGCGGACTCACAGATACGCAGTATTTT. Translating gives CATSSASGLTDTQYF. Together with reference TRBV15 and TRBJ2-3, the CDR3 gives the full variable domain: DAMVIQNPRYQVTQFGKPVTLSCSQTLNHNVMYWYQQKSSQAPKLLFHYYDKDFNNEADTPDNFQSRRPNTSFCFLDIRSPGLGDTAMYLCATSSASGLTDTQYFGPGTRLTVL.

This chain uses TRBV24-1 with TRBJ1-2; D may be TRBD1 (6 bases). The germline gives CDR1 KGHDR, CDR2 SFDVKD. V was pared by 2 bases and J by 3 bases, with 18 bases between. CDR3 length equals 17 residues. The CDR3 is CATSDSKGGATDYGYTF. The CDR3 DNA reads TGTGCCACCAGTGATTCCAAGGGGGGGGCAACGGACTATGGCTACACCTTC.

The chain combines TRBV28 with TRBJ1-5; perhaps TRBD1 as D (6 bases). The length of the CDR3 is 15 residues. Trimming left V 8 bases short and J 6 bases short, with 20 bases between. Germline V lookup: CDR1 MDHEN, CDR2 SYDVKM. This CDR3 reads CASYSPTGTGQPQHF. In DNA, the CDR3 is TGTGCCAGCTACTCCCCCACAGGGACGGGTCAGCCCCAGCATTTT.

V and J are TRBV28 and TRBJ2-1; 7 nucleotides match TRBD2. This CDR3 is built from 12 residues. V lost 8 bases and J lost 10; bases outside the gene matches: 8. Germline V gene lookup returns CDR1 MDHEN and CDR2 SYDVKM. CDR3 sequence: CASGSLATEQFF. The DNA of the CDR3 is TGTGCCAGCGGCTCACTAGCGACCGAGCAGTTCTTC. The entire variable domain, with the rest obtained from reference TRBV28 and TRBJ2-1, is as follows: DVKVTQSSRYLVKRTGEKVFLECVQDMDHENMFWYRQDPGLGLRLIYFSYDVKMKEKGDIPEGYSVSREKKERFSLILESASTNQTSMYLCASGSLATEQFFGPGTRLTVL.

J is TRBJ2-7 and V is TRBV7-9, with 7 positions matching TRBD2. This CDR3 has 16 amino acids. After removal of 0 bases from V and 1 base from J, the junction contained 6 bases not matched to a gene. Germline V gene data show CDR1 as SEHNR and CDR2 as FQNEAQ (reference sequence). In DNA form, the CDR3 reads TGTGCCAGCAGCTTAGCGACGCGGGAGTTATCCTACGAGCAGTACTTC. This translates into CASSLATRELSYEQYF.

J is TRBJ2-7 and V is TRBV6-5, with TRBD2 matching over 9 bases. CDR1 MNHEY and CDR2 SVGAGI come from the germline V gene. The ends lost 5 bases at V and 5 bases at J; junction bases unmatched: 7. The CDR3 is made up of 14 amino acids. CDR3 sequence: CASSRNSGSHEQYF. CDR3 DNA: TGTGCCAGCAGTCGGAATAGCGGGAGCCACGAGCAGTACTTC.

This chain links TRBV2 with TRBJ2-1; 10 positions match TRBD2. Germline values: CDR1 SNHLY, CDR2 FYNNEI. With V trimmed by 6 bases and J by 6 bases, 5 bases remained unmatched. The CDR3 extends over 14 amino acids. CDR3 bases: TGTGCCAGCAGCACGGAGCGGGAGGGCAATGAGCAGTTCTTC. Its protein product is CASSTEREGNEQFF. The full variable domain, its missing parts supplied by reference TRBV2 and TRBJ2-1, is EPEVTQTPSHQVTQMGQEVILRCVPISNHLYFYWYRQILGQKVEFLVSFYNNEISEKSEIFDDQFSVERPDGSNFTLKIRSTKLEDSAMYFCASSTEREGNEQFFGPGTRLTVL.

The V call is TRBV5-4, the J call TRBJ1-6, with D perhaps matching TRBD1 (5 bases). Trimming took 3 bases from V and 9 from J, leaving 19 bases between them. The CDR3 is made up of 16 amino acids. Germline CDR1 and CDR2: SGHNT and YYREEE (reference sequence). As DNA, the CDR3 is TGTGCCAGCAGCTCGCTCTCGGGGGGAGGTAGTTCACCCCTCCACTTT. It yields the protein CASSSLSGGGSSPLHF.

In its sample, this clone was seen a few times. This chain joins TRBV6-6 and TRBJ2-2; perhaps TRBD1 as D (7 bases). Trimming left V 7 bases short and J 2 bases short, with 26 bases between. Per germline, CDR1 MNHNY and CDR2 SVGAGI (reference sequence). This CDR3 has 19 residues. The CDR3: CASTYYPGQTRGNTGELFF. In DNA form, the CDR3 reads TGTGCCAGCACCTACTACCCGGGACAGACTAGGGGAAACACCGGGGAGCTGTTTTTT.

This chain connects TRBV19 to TRBJ2-7; TRBD1 matches 10 bases. This CDR3 region has 17 residues. Germline trimming cut 5 bases from V and 5 bases from J; bases unmatched to any gene: 15. Germline V gene data show CDR1 as LNHDA and CDR2 as SQIVND (reference sequence). The CDR3 spells CASSFSFGTGVVDEQYF. The CDR3 region has the DNA TGTGCCAGTAGTTTTTCCTTCGGGACAGGGGTGGTGGACGAGCAGTACTTC.

This sequence joins TRBV3-1 (or the pseudogene TRBV3-2) and TRBJ1-6; 8 bases line up with TRBD1. Unmatched junction bases numbered 2, after V lost 6 bases and J lost 7 bases. Germline loops: CDR1 LGHDT, CDR2 YNNKEL (reference sequence). This CDR3 contains 13 residues. CDR3 residues: CASRTGANSPLHF. CDR3 nucleotide sequence: TGTGCCAGCAGGACAGGGGCAAATTCACCCCTCCACTTT.

The table lists this clone with a few counts. This chain links TRBV7-9 with TRBJ1-5; TRBD1 aligns across 7 bases. This CDR3 region has 14 residues. Trimming took 8 bases from V and 2 from J; bases not matched to a gene: 6. In germline, CDR1 is SEHNR, CDR2 FQNEAQ (reference sequence). CDR3 DNA sequence: TGTGCCAGCTCGACAGGGAACGGCAATCAGCCCCAGCATTTT. Protein sequence: CASSTGNGNQPQHF.

J is TRBJ1-6 and V is TRBV6-5; D remains unclear. Germline values: CDR1 MNHEY, CDR2 SVGAGI. This CDR3 is built from 15 residues. The V end lost 0 bases, the J end lost 13 bases, and 16 bases lay between the germline ends. CDR3 sequence (DNA): TGTGCCAGCAGTTACTCGGGCCGCTCTGTTACGCCCCTCCACTTT. It translates to CASSYSGRSVTPLHF.

The chain links TRBV28 to TRBJ1-2; TRBD1 aligns across 9 bases. The germline V gene encodes CDR1 MDHEN and CDR2 SYDVKM. The CDR3 runs 14 residues. With 8 bases clipped from V and 8 bases from J, the junction kept 12 bases outside the gene matches. The CDR3 sequence is CASWALQGARGYTF. CDR3 sequence (DNA): TGTGCCAGCTGGGCCTTACAGGGGGCAAGGGGCTACACCTTC.

The chain couples TRBV30 to TRBJ1-2; maybe TRBD1 (6 bases). With 0 bases removed from V and 3 bases from J, the gap between germline ends came to 8 bases. CDR1 is GTSNPN, CDR2 SVGIG, per germline (reference sequence). This CDR3 region has 13 residues. CDR3 bases: TGTGCCTGGAGTGTACAGGGTCACTATGGCTACACCTTC. As protein: CAWSVQGHYGYTF. Full variable domain (missing parts from reference TRBV30 and TRBJ1-2): SQTIHQWPATLVQPVGSPLSLECTVEGTSNPNLYWYRQAAGRGLQLLFYSVGIGQISSEVPQNLSASRPQDRQFILSSKKLLLSDSGFYLCAWSVQGHYGYTFGSGTRLTVV.

The chain combines TRBV9 with TRBJ2-3; 12 nucleotides agree with TRBD2. The V segment lost 3 bases and the J segment 5 bases; nucleotides outside the gene matches: 4. The length of the CDR3 is 15 residues. CDR1 and CDR2 (germline): SGDLS, YYNGEE. CDR3 region: CASSARTSGKDTQYF. Written as DNA, the CDR3 is TGTGCCAGCAGCGCCCGGACTAGCGGGAAAGATACGCAGTATTTT.

V gene TRBV28 combines with J gene TRBJ1-2, with D tentatively TRBD1 (6 bases). The CDR3 runs 14 residues. Germline V gives CDR1 MDHEN, CDR2 SYDVKM. Trimming removed 10 bases at V and 5 bases at J, with 20 bases between. The CDR3 DNA follows: TGTGCCATAGAGGAGGGCAGGGGAGGGTATGGCTACACCTTC. Translated: CAIEEGRGGYGYTF.

The rearrangement joins TRBV28 to TRBJ2-7; 10 bases align to TRBD1. Germline V gene data show CDR1 as MDHEN and CDR2 as SYDVKM. CDR3 size: 15 residues. The trim removed 6 bases at V and 5 bases at J, leaving 10 bases unmatched. CDR3 DNA: TGTGCCAGCAGCCTACCGGGACAGGGGAGGAACGAGCAGTACTTC. This sequence encodes CASSLPGQGRNEQYF.

The chain joins TRBV18 to TRBJ1-1, with no clear D. CDR3 length: 12 amino acids. The V end lost 3 bases, the J end lost 2 bases, and 4 bases lay between the germline ends. Germline assignment: CDR1 KGHSH and CDR2 LQKENI. DNA of the CDR3: TGTGCCAGCTCACCCCAAAACACTGAAGCTTTCTTT. It is translated as CASSPQNTEAFF.

The chain uses TRBV30 and TRBJ2-7; D is perhaps TRBD1 (7 bases). V lost 3 bases, J lost 1 base, and 10 bases lay in between. Germline V gene lookup returns CDR1 GTSNPN and CDR2 SVGIG (reference sequence). CDR3 length: 13 residues. CDR3 sequence: CAWRAGGSYEQYF. DNA for the CDR3: TGTGCCTGGAGGGCAGGGGGGTCCTACGAGCAGTACTTC.

The chain recombines TRBV19 with TRBJ1-5; 8 nucleotides match TRBD1. Germline V CDR1 and CDR2: LNHDA, SQIVND (reference sequence). CDR3 length: 14 amino acids. The ends lost 6 bases at V and 7 bases at J; junction bases unmatched: 8. The CDR3 loop reads CASSQVRGLQPQHF. The DNA of the CDR3 is TGTGCCAGTAGCCAGGTCAGGGGGCTACAGCCCCAGCATTTT.